A single sample gave rise to the 29 T cell receptor beta chains below, sequenced in a study of Ad26.COV2.S vaccination and SARS-CoV-2 variants. Only in-frame clones appear in the TCRdb table, and some are missing; sequencing was by immunoSEQ multiplex PCR. This sample carries tens of thousands of clones, 82% of them seen once, and the ten largest clones take 16%. The specimen comprised peripheral blood, sampled after recovery from COVID-19. These receptors were taken from a human donor who had recovered from COVID-19.

The chain is built from TRBV5-1 and TRBJ1-1; 10 positions match TRBD1. Germline V gene sequence: CDR1 SGHRS, CDR2 YFSETQ. The trim removed 6 bases at V and 5 bases at J, leaving 7 bases unmatched. This CDR3 spans 14 amino acids. The CDR3 DNA is TGCGCCAGCACCCTCCGGGACAGGGGAACTGAAGCTTTCTTT. Encoded protein: CASTLRDRGTEAFF.

This rearrangement joins TRBV5-1 to TRBJ1-1; D is perhaps TRBD1 (5 bases). V was shortened by 1 base and J by 10 bases, with 17 bases between the two germline ends. This CDR3 is 14 amino acids long. CDR1 SGHRS and CDR2 YFSETQ come from the germline V gene. CDR3 DNA sequence: TGCGCCAGCAGCTTGTGGGACTCGCTAGGTTTAGCTTTCTTT. Encoded protein: CASSLWDSLGLAFF.

The CDR3 here is CASKRGLAGGPPGEQFF. Here the CDR3 DNA reads TGTGCCAGCAAAAGGGGACTAGCGGGAGGGCCCCCAGGTGAGCAGTTCTTC. The J gene is TRBJ2-1, the V gene TRBV2; 16 nucleotides match TRBD2. Germline V gene sequence: CDR1 SNHLY, CDR2 FYNNEI. The CDR3 runs to 17 residues. The V and J ends lost 7 bases and 9 bases, in that order; junction bases with no gene match: 12.

DNA for the CDR3: TGTGCCAGCAGCGCGCTAGCGGGAGGGCCCTGGGAGCAGTACTTC. Protein product: CASSALAGGPWEQYF. The chain employs TRBV9 and TRBJ2-7; 12 nucleotides agree with TRBD2. The germline gives CDR1 SGDLS, CDR2 YYNGEE. Trimming cost V 3 bases and J 7 bases; bases outside gene matches: 8. The CDR3 extends over 15 amino acids.

The V gene is TRBV5-1, the J gene TRBJ2-2; the match to TRBD2 covers 12 bases. The CDR3 sequence is 16 residues long. Trimming took 4 bases from V and 4 from J; bases not matched to a gene: 5. The germline gives CDR1 SGHRS, CDR2 YFSETQ. The CDR3 DNA reads TGCGCCAGCAGCACCCTAGCGGGAGGGCCCACCGGGGAGCTGTTTTTT. This codes for CASSTLAGGPTGELFF.

This clone has just one count. The V and J genes are TRBV4-3 and TRBJ2-7; 7 bases line up with TRBD1. This CDR3 comprises 13 residues. Germline CDR1 reads LGHNA; CDR2 reads YSLEER. Germline trimming cut 2 bases from V and 4 bases from J; bases unmatched to any gene: 2. The CDR3 loop reads CASSQFRGYEQYF. The CDR3 bases are TGCGCCAGCAGCCAATTCAGGGGGTACGAGCAGTACTTC.

This clone ranks as medium-sized. The CDR3 region is CASEESPNEQFF. Here the CDR3 DNA reads TGTGCCAGCGAAGAAAGCCCCAATGAGCAGTTCTTC. The rearrangement joins TRBV7-2 to TRBJ2-1; D unresolved. V gave up 8 bases and J gave up 6 bases, with 11 bases separating them. Germline V lookup: CDR1 SGHTA, CDR2 FQGNSA. The CDR3 loop spans 12 amino acids.

This clone was found a few times. The V call is TRBV5-4, the J call TRBJ2-7; no firm D call. V lost 5 bases and J 6 bases, leaving 15 bases between the germline ends. This CDR3 region has 13 residues. Germline loops: CDR1 SGHNT, CDR2 YYREEE (reference sequence). CDR3: CASSSDGLGEQYF. CDR3 coding DNA: TGTGCCAGCAGTTCCGACGGCCTCGGCGAGCAGTACTTC.

This chain links TRBV11-1 with TRBJ2-7, with 9 bases lining up with TRBD2. Germline assignment: CDR1 SGHAT and CDR2 FQDESV (reference sequence). CDR3 length equals 15 residues. After removal of 2 bases from V and 4 bases from J, the junction contained 6 bases not matched to a gene. The CDR3 reads CASSLSAGGTYEQYF. The DNA of the CDR3 is TGTGCCAGCAGCTTATCAGCGGGAGGAACTTACGAGCAGTACTTC.

The J gene is TRBJ2-7, the V gene TRBV7-3, with D possibly called TRBD1 or TRBD2 (5 bases each). This CDR3 has 13 residues. V lost 6 bases and J 2 bases, leaving 11 bases between the germline ends. Germline V gene lookup returns CDR1 SGHTA and CDR2 FQGTGA. The CDR3 sequence is CASRSEGTYEQYF. In DNA form, the CDR3 reads TGTGCCAGCAGGTCAGAGGGGACCTACGAGCAGTACTTC.

The chain couples TRBV7-6 to TRBJ1-4; the match to TRBD1 covers 9 bases. J was trimmed by 8 bases and V by 1 base; bases with no gene match: 5. The length of the CDR3 is 15 residues. Looked up from germline, CDR1 is SGHVS and CDR2 is FNYEAQ. The CDR3 DNA sequence: TGTGCCAGCAGCTTAGGGACAGGGGATGGGGAAAAACTGTTTTTT. It is translated as CASSLGTGDGEKLFF.

The chain recombines TRBV11-2 with TRBJ1-1; perhaps TRBD1 as D (6 bases). This CDR3 region has 15 residues. Trimming pared 5 bases from V and 4 bases from J, leaving 17 bases between. The germline V gene has CDR1 SGHAT and CDR2 FQNNGV. Here the CDR3 reads CASSNDRGGITEAFF. The CDR3 DNA reads TGTGCCAGCAGCAATGATCGAGGGGGTATCACTGAAGCTTTCTTT.

This clone is medium-sized (0.01 to 0.1%) in the sample. The chain uses TRBV28 and TRBJ1-1, with a weak D call TRBD1 (5 bases). The germline CDR1 and CDR2 sequences are MDHEN and SYDVKM. CDR3 size: 17 residues. The germline V and J ends were trimmed by 6 bases and 5 bases, with 25 bases remaining between them. For the CDR3, the DNA is TGTGCCAGCAGACGGGAGTTTGTAGGGGATAGCGAGACTGAAGCTTTCTTT. This translates into CASRREFVGDSETEAFF.

V usage is TRBV7-2 and J usage is TRBJ2-3, with a weak D call TRBD2 (6 bases). The V and J ends lost 2 bases and 4 bases respectively, with 16 bases between them. Germline loops: CDR1 SGHTA, CDR2 FQGNSA. The CDR3 contains 16 residues. The CDR3 DNA reads as TGTGCCAGCAGCTTAATGGGACTCCAAACCCCAGATACGCAGTATTTT. Translated: CASSLMGLQTPDTQYF.

The table lists this clone with a few counts. The CDR3, as DNA: TGTGCCAGCAACCTCCTGGGGGCAGGAGGAAACACCATATATTTT. This gives the protein CASNLLGAGGNTIYF. The chain is built from TRBV5-5 and TRBJ1-3; weak D call: TRBD1 (6 bases). The CDR3 loop spans 15 amino acids. Germline V gene lookup returns CDR1 SGHKS and CDR2 YYEKEE (reference sequence). The ends were cut back, 6 bases at V and 4 bases at J, with 17 bases in the middle.

V and J are TRBV5-4 and TRBJ1-1; no clear D gene. Per germline, CDR1 SGHNT and CDR2 YYREEE (reference sequence). V was shortened by 4 bases and J by 3 bases, with 16 bases between the two germline ends. The CDR3 consists of 15 residues. The DNA of the CDR3 is TGTGCCAGCAGCCGTTCGGCGACCGCCGACACTGAAGCTTTCTTT. Translated, it gives CASSRSATADTEAFF.

This clone appeared once. The chain uses TRBV20-1 and TRBJ2-4; D unclear. Germline V gene data show CDR1 as DFQATT and CDR2 as SNEGSKA (reference sequence). V lost 3 bases, J lost 3 bases, and 9 bases lay in between. The CDR3 totals 13 residues. The CDR3 DNA reads TGCAGTGCTAGTTGGGGTGGCAAAAACATTCAGTACTTC. Translating it yields CSASWGGKNIQYF.

The chain joins TRBV11-2 to TRBJ1-1; D unresolved. Germline V lookup: CDR1 SGHAT, CDR2 FQNNGV. The CDR3 has 16 residues. V lost 3 bases to trimming and J lost 2 bases, with 16 bases between them. The CDR3 region has the DNA TGTGCCAGCAGCTTGAGAAGGGAGAAGGGTAACACTGAAGCTTTCTTT. Its translation: CASSLRREKGNTEAFF.

The CDR3 is CASSIANTGELFF. In DNA form, the CDR3 reads TGTGCCAGCAGTATCGCGAACACCGGGGAGCTGTTTTTT. The chain employs TRBV6-4 and TRBJ2-2; D not certain. Looked up from germline, CDR1 is MRHNA and CDR2 is SNTAGT. V shed 5 bases and J shed 0 bases, with 4 bases lying between them. This CDR3 has 13 residues.

This clone was counted at least ten times. The V and J genes are TRBV7-9 and TRBJ1-5; 9 positions match TRBD1. The CDR3 spans 15 residues. With 4 bases clipped from V and 8 bases from J, the junction kept 9 bases outside the gene matches. Germline CDR1 is SEHNR and CDR2 is FQNEAQ (reference sequence). The CDR3 region is CASSSGTGPQEPQHF. The CDR3 region has the DNA TGTGCCAGCAGCTCCGGGACAGGGCCTCAGGAGCCCCAGCATTTT.

The chain carries TRBV9 and TRBJ1-6, with a possible D match to TRBD1 (6 bases). Per the germline V gene, CDR1 is SGDLS and CDR2 is YYNGEE. Trimming stripped 4 bases from V and 8 bases from J, with 19 bases between. This CDR3 has 16 residues. CDR3: CASSPGTSLGDSPLHF. The CDR3 region has the DNA TGTGCCAGCAGCCCCGGGACATCTCTGGGGGATTCACCCCTCCACTTT.

This clone appeared once. The chain employs TRBV9 and TRBJ2-1; no clear D. V gave up 0 bases and J gave up 0 bases, with 4 bases separating them. The CDR3 covers 14 residues. CDR1 is SGDLS and CDR2 is YYNGEE in the germline V gene. The CDR3 here is CASSVAVSYNEQFF. The CDR3 region has the DNA TGTGCCAGCAGCGTAGCTGTCTCCTACAATGAGCAGTTCTTC.

The V and J genes are TRBV12-5 and TRBJ2-3, with a tentative D call TRBD2 (6 bases). This CDR3 has 14 residues. V was cut by 2 bases and J by 4 bases, with 10 bases left in between. Looked up from germline, CDR1 is LGHNT and CDR2 is FRNRAP. CDR3 DNA sequence: TGTGCTAGTGGTTTGTTACTAGCTTCAGATACGCAGTATTTT. This gives the protein CASGLLLASDTQYF.

The chain carries TRBV6-5 and TRBJ1-1; no reliable D call. Per the germline V gene, CDR1 is MNHEY and CDR2 is SVGAGI. There are 14 residues in the CDR3. Trimming took 7 bases from V and 2 from J, leaving 14 bases between them. DNA for the CDR3: TGTGCCAGCACTCCAGGATCGGCAAACACTGAAGCTTTCTTT. It is translated as CASTPGSANTEAFF.

This chain uses TRBV9 with TRBJ2-3; D call uncertain. The CDR3 loop spans 14 amino acids. Per the germline V gene, CDR1 is SGDLS and CDR2 is YYNGEE. The V and J ends lost 0 bases and 2 bases respectively, with 7 bases between them. The CDR3 DNA follows: TGTGCCAGCAGCGTAGCACACCACACAGATACGCAGTATTTT. Translated: CASSVAHHTDTQYF.

The chain carries TRBV24-1 and TRBJ2-7; D is perhaps TRBD1 (5 bases). V lost 3 bases to trimming and J lost 2 bases, with 10 bases between them. CDR3 length: 14 residues. CDR1 KGHDR and CDR2 SFDVKD come from the germline V gene. The CDR3 reads CATSDTQTAYEQYF. In nucleotides, the CDR3 is TGTGCCACCAGTGATACCCAGACAGCCTACGAGCAGTACTTC.

This clone was found a few times. The DNA of the CDR3 is TGTGCCAGCAGCCAAGAAAATGCGGGAGGGCTAGGAGATACGCAGTATTTT. It yields the protein CASSQENAGGLGDTQYF. This chain connects TRBV4-2 to TRBJ2-3; TRBD2 agrees at 9 bases. The germline V gene encodes CDR1 LGHNA and CDR2 YNFKEQ. This CDR3 is built from 17 residues. The V and J ends lost 0 bases and 5 bases, in that order; junction bases with no gene match: 9.

This chain uses TRBV12-3 or TRBV12-4 with TRBJ1-3; D gene unclear. There are 13 residues in the CDR3. The V gene lost 3 bases and the J gene lost 3 bases, with 6 bases spanning the gap. The CDR3, as DNA: TGTGCCAGCAGTTTGACATATGGAAACACCATATATTTT. It yields the protein CASSLTYGNTIYF.

The chain joins TRBV5-6 to TRBJ1-2; TRBD1 agrees at 9 bases. Trimming at V came to 0 bases and at J to 12 bases, leaving 0 bases not matched to a gene. From germline, CDR1 is SGHDT and CDR2 YYEEEE. The CDR3 length is 11 residues. The CDR3: CASSLGQGDTF. CDR3 nucleotides: TGTGCCAGCAGCTTGGGACAGGGGGACACCTTC.